This TCR beta chain was identified during a study of cytomegalovirus exposure and HLA in healthy donors. V shed 5 bases, J shed 11 bases, and the junction held 19 bases outside the gene matches. This CDR3 is 16 amino acids long. CDR1 SEHNR and CDR2 FQNEAQ come from the germline V gene (reference sequence). In the PCR, 60 Vbeta and 13 Jbeta primers were used. TCRdb's table, derived via immunoSEQ multiplex PCR, lists solely in-frame clones and lacks some. There are about 170,000 clones in the sample; 75% to 85% occur only once, and roughly 0.99% lies in the top ten. The source is a girl aged 2-10 years in good health and CMV-seropositive. V usage is TRBV7-9 and J usage is TRBJ1-2, with 8 bases fitting TRBD1. The specimen sequenced was PBMCs. CDR3 loop: CASSLLPTGVNWEYTF. Written as DNA, the CDR3 is TGTGCCAGCAGCCTCCTACCGACAGGGGTGAATTGGGAATACACCTTC.